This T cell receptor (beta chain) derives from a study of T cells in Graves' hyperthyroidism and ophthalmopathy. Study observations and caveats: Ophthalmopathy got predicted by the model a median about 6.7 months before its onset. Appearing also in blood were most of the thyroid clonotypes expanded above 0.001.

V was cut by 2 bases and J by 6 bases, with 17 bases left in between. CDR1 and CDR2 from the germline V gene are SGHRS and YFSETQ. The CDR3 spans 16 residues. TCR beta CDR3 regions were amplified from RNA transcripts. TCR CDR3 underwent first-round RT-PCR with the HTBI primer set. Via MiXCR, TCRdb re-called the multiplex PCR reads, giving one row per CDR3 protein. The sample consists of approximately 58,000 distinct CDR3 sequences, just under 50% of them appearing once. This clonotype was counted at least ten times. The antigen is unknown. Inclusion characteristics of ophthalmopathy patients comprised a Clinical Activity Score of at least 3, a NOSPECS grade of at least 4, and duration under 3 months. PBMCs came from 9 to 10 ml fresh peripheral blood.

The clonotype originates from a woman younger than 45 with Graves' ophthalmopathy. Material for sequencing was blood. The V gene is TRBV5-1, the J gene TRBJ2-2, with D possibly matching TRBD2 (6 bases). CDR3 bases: TGCGCCAGCAGCTTCGGCCCTCCTCGGGAGCCCGGGGAGCTGTTTTTT. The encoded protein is CASSFGPPREPGELFF.